A single sample gave rise to the 27 T cell receptor beta chains below, sequenced in a study of cytomegalovirus exposure and HLA in healthy donors. 60 Vbeta and 13 Jbeta primers were used in PCR. Produced via immunoSEQ multiplex PCR; TCRdb's table is partial and in-frame only. The sample data list 110,000 to 150,000 clones. The sample taken for sequencing was PBMCs. The receptors stem from a male donor in good health and CMV-seronegative.

CDR3: CASSYKDRGLLETQYF. The DNA for the CDR3 is TGTGCCAGCAGTTACAAGGACAGGGGTCTTCTAGAGACCCAGTACTTC. The V call is TRBV6-5, the J call TRBJ2-5; 9 bases map to TRBD1. CDR1 and CDR2 from the germline V gene are MNHEY and SVGAGI. The CDR3 spans 16 residues. With V trimmed by 2 bases and J by 4 bases, 8 bases remained unmatched.

The chain joins TRBV30 to TRBJ1-6, with 11 bases aligning to TRBD1. Trimming removed 0 bases from V and 3 bases from J; junction bases left unmatched: 16. The CDR3 spans 21 residues. Per germline, CDR1 GTSNPN and CDR2 SVGIG (reference sequence). Here the CDR3 reads CAWSVLASGQGEAFYNSPLHF. The DNA for the CDR3 is TGTGCCTGGAGTGTACTAGCCTCGGGACAGGGGGAGGCGTTCTATAATTCACCCCTCCACTTT.

The gene calls are TRBV30 and TRBJ2-7; 7 bases are a match to TRBD2. Germline CDR1 is GTSNPN and CDR2 is SVGIG (reference sequence). Trimming took 1 base from V and 4 from J; bases not matched to a gene: 7. The CDR3 runs to 14 residues. CDR3 sequence (DNA): TGTGCCTGGAGTGGGGGACTATACGGATACGAGCAGTACTTC. It translates to CAWSGGLYGYEQYF. Using reference TRBV30 and TRBJ2-7 for the parts outside the CDR3, the full variable domain is SQTIHQWPATLVQPVGSPLSLECTVEGTSNPNLYWYRQAAGRGLQLLFYSVGIGQISSEVPQNLSASRPQDRQFILSSKKLLLSDSGFYLCAWSGGLYGYEQYFGPGTRLTVT.

The rearrangement links TRBV2 to TRBJ2-7; 9 bases agree with TRBD2. V shed 2 bases and J 0 bases; nucleotides not matched to a gene: 8. CDR1 SNHLY and CDR2 FYNNEI come from the germline V gene. The CDR3 consists of 17 residues. CDR3 in amino acids: CASSETAGGLSSYEQYF. For the CDR3, the DNA is TGTGCCAGCAGTGAAACAGCGGGAGGCCTTAGCTCCTACGAGCAGTACTTC.

The V and J genes are TRBV7-9 and TRBJ2-1; TRBD1 aligns across 8 bases. Germline CDR1 is SEHNR and CDR2 is FQNEAQ (reference sequence). There are 15 residues in the CDR3. With 1 base clipped from V and 5 bases from J, the junction kept 4 bases outside the gene matches. The CDR3 sequence: CASSLDRGSHNEQFF. CDR3 nucleotides: TGTGCCAGCAGCTTAGACAGGGGGTCGCACAATGAGCAGTTCTTC.

V gene TRBV6-6 combines with J gene TRBJ2-1; 7 positions match TRBD1. The CDR3 length is 15 residues. V shed 6 bases and J 0 bases; nucleotides not matched to a gene: 5. Germline values: CDR1 MNHNY, CDR2 SVGAGI (reference sequence). The CDR3 region is CASRDRESSYNEQFF. In nucleotides, the CDR3 is TGTGCCAGCAGAGACAGGGAGAGCTCCTACAATGAGCAGTTCTTC.

The CDR3 loop is CASSRTSVYEQYF. The CDR3 coding sequence is TGTGCCAGCAGTCGGACTAGCGTCTACGAGCAGTACTTC. This sequence joins TRBV6-5 and TRBJ2-7, with 9 bases aligning to TRBD2. The junction had 2 bases not matched to a gene; V was cut back by 5 bases and J by 3 bases. The CDR3 is made up of 13 amino acids. Germline assignment: CDR1 MNHEY and CDR2 SVGAGI.

This chain joins TRBV29-1 and TRBJ2-5; 8 nucleotides align to TRBD1. CDR1 is SQVTM and CDR2 is ANQGSEA in the germline V gene. V gave up 5 bases and J gave up 6 bases; unmatched junction bases: 2. The CDR3 has 11 amino acids. CDR3 loop: CSVQGAKTQYF. Written as DNA, the CDR3 is TGCAGCGTTCAGGGGGCGAAGACCCAGTACTTC.

The chain has TRBV27 and TRBJ2-7; D may be TRBD2 (6 bases). V was shortened by 8 bases and J by 1 base, with 6 bases between the two germline ends. The CDR3 is 11 residues long. CDR1 is MNHEY and CDR2 is SMNVEV in the germline V gene (reference sequence). For the CDR3, the DNA is TGTGCCAGCGGAGGGTCCTACGAGCAGTACTTC. Translating gives CASGGSYEQYF.

The rearrangement uses TRBV5-6 and TRBJ2-1; weak D call: TRBD1 (7 bases). The CDR3 is made up of 14 amino acids. V was cut by 3 bases and J by 6 bases, with 13 bases left in between. Germline CDR1 is SGHDT and CDR2 is YYEEEE. The CDR3 region has the DNA TGTGCCAGCAGCTGGGGGGCAGGGGGCAATGAGCAGTTCTTC. This sequence encodes CASSWGAGGNEQFF. The full variable domain, with the rest looked up from reference TRBV5-6 and TRBJ2-1, is DAGVTQSPTHLIKTRGQQVTLRCSPKSGHDTVSWYQQALGQGPQFIFQYYEEEERQRGNFPDRFSGHQFPNYSSELNVNALLLGDSALYLCASSWGAGGNEQFFGPGTRLTVL.

The gene calls are TRBV29-1 and TRBJ2-3, with TRBD1 matching over 7 bases. V lost 1 base, J lost 3 bases, and 7 bases stayed unmatched. In germline, CDR1 is SQVTM, CDR2 ANQGSEA. This CDR3 contains 15 residues. DNA of the CDR3: TGCAGCGTTGAAGCAACAGGGGTACAAACAGATACGCAGTATTTT. Translating it yields CSVEATGVQTDTQYF.

The chain has TRBV27 and TRBJ2-1; 7 bases map to TRBD2. The CDR3 is made up of 16 amino acids. V was pared by 5 bases and J by 6 bases, with 13 bases of the junction left unmatched. Germline V gene lookup returns CDR1 MNHEY and CDR2 SMNVEV (reference sequence). CDR3 sequence (DNA): TGTGCCAGCAGTCTTACGGAGGGACGGACTAGCAATGAGCAGTTCTTC. This encodes CASSLTEGRTSNEQFF.

The chain employs TRBV11-2 and TRBJ1-1; no definite D call. Trimming left V 6 bases short and J 2 bases short, with 16 bases between. The length of the CDR3 is 15 residues. Germline V gene data show CDR1 as SGHAT and CDR2 as FQNNGV. Here the CDR3 DNA reads TGTGCCAGCAGACGCGGGCCGAGCCTCAACACTGAAGCTTTCTTT. Protein product: CASRRGPSLNTEAFF.

This rearrangement joins TRBV19 to TRBJ2-2, with TRBD2 identical over 9 bases. Germline-derived CDR1 and CDR2 are LNHDA and SQIVND (reference sequence). The CDR3 has 15 residues. V gave up 9 bases and J gave up 1 base; unmatched junction bases: 6. The CDR3 DNA reads as TGTGCCAGCTCTAGCGGGGTTAAGAACACCGGGGAGCTGTTTTTT. Its translation: CASSSGVKNTGELFF.

This chain uses TRBV19 with TRBJ1-5; 9 bases are shared with TRBD1. Germline V gene data show CDR1 as LNHDA and CDR2 as SQIVND (reference sequence). Trimming at V came to 5 bases and at J to 5 bases, leaving 13 bases not matched to a gene. The CDR3 has 17 amino acids. CDR3: CASSVWTGVNLDQPQHF. Written as DNA, the CDR3 is TGTGCCAGTAGTGTCTGGACAGGGGTTAATTTGGATCAGCCCCAGCATTTT.

This sequence joins TRBV18 and TRBJ2-1; maybe TRBD2 (6 bases). This CDR3 has 16 residues. V lost 3 bases, J lost 7 bases, and 19 bases lay in between. Germline V gene lookup returns CDR1 KGHSH and CDR2 LQKENI. In nucleotides, the CDR3 is TGTGCCAGCTCACCGCAGGGTACCGGAGGGTCGAATGAGCAGTTCTTC. As protein: CASSPQGTGGSNEQFF.

The V gene is TRBV4-2, the J gene TRBJ1-2, with D possibly matching TRBD1 (5 bases). V was cut by 4 bases and J by 5 bases, with 14 bases left in between. Germline assignment: CDR1 LGHNA and CDR2 YNFKEQ. The CDR3 spans 14 residues. The CDR3, as DNA: TGTGCCAGCAGCCCCCTCGAGGGGAGGTATGGCTACACCTTC. Translating gives CASSPLEGRYGYTF.

This chain joins TRBV6-1 and TRBJ2-7, with 8 bases lining up with TRBD1. Germline CDR1 MNHNS, CDR2 SASEGT. Trimming took 4 bases from V and 1 from J; bases not matched to a gene: 0. This CDR3 has 13 amino acids. This CDR3 is CASSGDRSYEQYF. The CDR3 region has the DNA TGTGCCAGCAGTGGGGACAGGTCCTACGAGCAGTACTTC.

The rearrangement joins TRBV5-1 to TRBJ2-7; 8 bases fit TRBD2. Trimming at V came to 0 bases and at J to 4 bases, leaving 9 bases not matched to a gene. Germline CDR1 SGHRS, CDR2 YFSETQ. This CDR3 has 16 residues. CDR3 loop: CASSLAGREGRYEQYF. For the CDR3, the DNA is TGCGCCAGCAGCTTGGCCGGACGGGAGGGCCGTTACGAGCAGTACTTC.

The rearrangement links TRBV7-3 to TRBJ2-1, with D unclear. Trimming removed 4 bases at V and 10 bases at J, with 11 bases between. This CDR3 has 12 amino acids. From germline, CDR1 is SGHTA and CDR2 FQGTGA. CDR3: CASSSKGREQFF. The CDR3 nucleotides read TGTGCCAGCAGCTCCAAAGGCAGGGAGCAGTTCTTC. The variable domain in full, completed from reference TRBV7-3 and TRBJ2-1, reads GAGVSQTPSNKVTEKGKYVELRCDPISGHTALYWYRQSLGQGPEFLIYFQGTGAADDSGLPNDRFFAVRPEGSVSTLKIQRTERGDSAVYLCASSSKGREQFFGPGTRLTVL.

The rearrangement uses TRBV5-6 and TRBJ2-7, with D tentatively TRBD2 (5 bases). The CDR3 extends over 12 amino acids. V was clipped by 2 bases and J by 5 bases, with 8 bases between them. From germline, CDR1 is SGHDT and CDR2 YYEEEE. CDR3 region: CASSFSGDEQYF. The DNA of the CDR3 is TGTGCCAGCAGCTTTTCCGGGGACGAGCAGTACTTC.

The V and J genes are TRBV5-4 and TRBJ2-1; 10 bases are a match to TRBD1. Germline assignment: CDR1 SGHNT and CDR2 YYREEE (reference sequence). The CDR3 covers 17 residues. V was pared by 0 bases and J by 2 bases, with 5 bases of the junction left unmatched. This CDR3 reads CASSLDPGQGAYNEQFF. The CDR3 nucleotides read TGTGCCAGCAGCTTGGATCCAGGACAGGGGGCCTACAATGAGCAGTTCTTC.

Comment on this clone: One end of the junction fails to match germline, which may point to a read error. The chain employs TRBV7-9 and TRBJ2-1; D unresolved. There are 11 residues in the CDR3. The germline V gene encodes CDR1 SEHNR and CDR2 FQNEAQ (reference sequence). For the CDR3, the DNA is TGTGCCAGCAGGGGTGACAAGGAGCAGTTCTTC. It codes for CASRGDKEQFF.

V is TRBV7-8 and J is TRBJ1-1, with TRBD1 matching 7 bases. Germline trimming cut 5 bases from V and 0 bases from J; bases unmatched to any gene: 3. The CDR3 runs to 14 residues. Germline CDR1 and CDR2: SGHVS and FQNEAQ. In DNA form, the CDR3 reads TGTGCCAGCAGCGAGGGACAGCTGAACACTGAAGCTTTCTTT. It is translated as CASSEGQLNTEAFF.

The chain carries TRBV6-6 and TRBJ2-2; tentative D call: TRBD1 (5 bases). Germline values: CDR1 MNHNY, CDR2 SVGAGI (reference sequence). This CDR3 is built from 14 residues. V gave up 6 bases and J gave up 2 bases, with 10 bases separating them. CDR3: CASRPTANTGELFF. The CDR3 region has the DNA TGTGCCAGCAGGCCGACAGCAAACACCGGGGAGCTGTTTTTT.

The chain joins TRBV30 to TRBJ2-5; D remains unclear. The J call may be incorrect, as the DNA end agrees better with TRBJ2-7. Germline-derived CDR1 and CDR2 are GTSNPN and SVGIG (reference sequence). This CDR3 region has 14 residues. CDR3 loop: CAWDSGRGSYEQYF. Written as DNA, the CDR3 is TGTGCCTGGGATTCGGGTCGCGGCTCCTACGAGCAGTACTTC.

The chain links TRBV9 to TRBJ2-3; possible D gene TRBD2, 6 bases. This CDR3 contains 17 residues. Germline CDR1 SGDLS, CDR2 YYNGEE. V gave up 4 bases and J gave up 0 bases, with 18 bases separating them. The CDR3 DNA follows: TGTGCCAGCAGCTTCCGAGGACCCGGGAGTAGCACAGATACGCAGTATTTT. This gives the protein CASSFRGPGSSTDTQYF.